One sample yielded the 31 T cell receptor beta chains listed below, sequenced in a study of T cells after yellow fever vaccination. TCRdb called the 5' RACE reads again in MiXCR, with one record for every CDR3 protein. This table holds hundreds of thousands of distinct CDR3 sequences, about 13% found once. The specimen comprised PBMCs, sampled on the day of the yellow fever booster vaccination. These receptors were taken from a man younger than 40 who received the YFV17D yellow fever vaccine.

This clonotype came up many times. V and J are TRBV27 and TRBJ1-1, with TRBD1 matching over 9 bases. Trimming cost V 4 bases and J 1 base; bases outside gene matches: 1. The CDR3 consists of 14 residues. CDR1 is MNHEY, CDR2 SMNVEV, per germline (reference sequence). CDR3: CASSSDRGNTEAFF. CDR3 in DNA: TGTGCCAGCAGTTCGGACAGGGGGAACACTGAAGCTTTCTTT.

This clonotype was observed a handful of times. V usage is TRBV12-3 or TRBV12-4 and J usage is TRBJ1-2; 7 nucleotides match TRBD1. CDR3 length: 13 amino acids. V lost 4 bases, J lost 4 bases, and 3 bases stayed unmatched. As DNA, the CDR3 is TGTGCCAGCAGTTCCAGGGGGGGCTATGGCTACACCTTC. It translates to CASSSRGGYGYTF.

The CDR3 nucleotides are TGTGCCAGCAGCTTAGCCTCGGCAGGGGCGGCCTACGAGCAGTACTTC. Its protein product is CASSLASAGAAYEQYF. The V gene is TRBV7-2, the J gene TRBJ2-7, with D possibly being TRBD1 (6 bases). Germline lookup yields CDR1 SGHTA and CDR2 FQGNSA. Deletions cut 0 bases from V and 2 bases from J, with 14 bases between. This CDR3 is 16 amino acids long.

CDR3 protein: CASSTPLPAAQRHEQFF. The CDR3 DNA reads TGTGCCAGCAGCACCCCTCTTCCCGCAGCCCAGCGGCATGAGCAGTTCTTC. The J gene is TRBJ2-1, the V gene TRBV7-9; the D gene is possibly TRBD2 (5 bases). Per the germline V gene, CDR1 is SEHNR and CDR2 is FQNEAQ (reference sequence). This CDR3 region has 17 residues. The V end lost 5 bases, the J end lost 8 bases, and 25 bases lay between the germline ends.

The genes are TRBV6-2 or TRBV6-3 and TRBJ2-7; tentative D call: TRBD2 (5 bases). The V end lost 7 bases, the J end lost 0 bases, and 13 bases lay between the germline ends. Germline V gives CDR1 MNHEY, CDR2 SVGEGT. The CDR3 has 14 amino acids. As DNA, the CDR3 is TGTGCCAGCAAGACTCAAGGGAGCTCCTACGAGCAGTACTTC. This codes for CASKTQGSSYEQYF.

The V call is TRBV27, the J call TRBJ2-5; TRBD2 agrees at 7 bases. CDR1 is MNHEY and CDR2 is SMNVEV in the germline V gene (reference sequence). The CDR3 length is 17 residues. The junction had 13 bases not matched to a gene; V was cut back by 2 bases and J by 4 bases. This CDR3 is CASSLTGGRQSGETQYF. CDR3 in DNA: TGTGCCAGCAGTTTAACGGGGGGTCGCCAGTCTGGAGAGACCCAGTACTTC.

J is TRBJ1-1 and V is TRBV28; no clear D gene. CDR1 is MDHEN and CDR2 is SYDVKM in the germline V gene. Trimming stripped 2 bases from V and 0 bases from J, with 10 bases between. CDR3 size: 15 residues. The CDR3 nucleotides are TGTGCCAGCAGTTTACTGCGCGGGGTGAACACTGAAGCTTTCTTT. Residues: CASSLLRGVNTEAFF.

A few counts support this clonotype. The chain recombines TRBV29-1 with TRBJ2-7; 8 positions agree with TRBD1. The germline V gene has CDR1 SQVTM and CDR2 ANQGSEA. The CDR3 totals 14 residues. Unmatched junction bases numbered 11, after V lost 7 bases and J lost 3 bases. In nucleotides, the CDR3 is TGCAGCGCACGAATTCTCGGACAGGGCTACGAGCAGTACTTC. Translating gives CSARILGQGYEQYF.

There are a few counts of this clonotype. V is TRBV27 and J is TRBJ2-3; TRBD1 might be the D (5 bases). The V and J ends lost 3 bases and 6 bases respectively, with 16 bases between them. CDR1 and CDR2 from the germline V gene are MNHEY and SMNVEV (reference sequence). This CDR3 spans 15 amino acids. In DNA form, the CDR3 reads TGTGCCAGCAGTTTTCTGGCCATTGGGGCGGATACGCAGTATTTT. It codes for CASSFLAIGADTQYF.

This clonotype was seen only a few times. The chain uses TRBV20-1 and TRBJ2-5; possibly TRBD1 for D (5 bases). This CDR3 has 13 residues. Trimming removed 4 bases at V and 2 bases at J, with 11 bases between. The germline CDR1 and CDR2 sequences are DFQATT and SNEGSKA (reference sequence). In DNA form, the CDR3 reads TGCAGTGCTATCAGGACAATTCAAGAGACCCAGTACTTC. It is translated as CSAIRTIQETQYF.

This rearrangement joins TRBV7-8 to TRBJ1-4; D is possibly TRBD1 (5 bases). Germline CDR1 and CDR2: SGHVS and FQNEAQ. Trimming pared 6 bases from V and 5 bases from J, leaving 10 bases between. The CDR3 consists of 13 residues. The CDR3 region is CASRPGPNEKLFF. In DNA form, the CDR3 reads TGTGCCAGCAGACCGGGGCCAAATGAAAAACTGTTTTTT. Combining the CDR3 with reference TRBV7-8 and TRBJ1-4 gives the whole variable domain GAGVSQSPRYKVAKRGQDVALRCDPISGHVSLFWYQQALGQGPEFLTYFQNEAQLDKSGLPSDRFFAERPEGSVSTLKIQRTQQEDSAVYLCASRPGPNEKLFFGSGTQLSVL.

About this clonotype: One junction end does not reproduce the germline sequence, and a read error may be involved. V and J are TRBV5-1 and TRBJ2-5; 9 nucleotides line up with TRBD1. Germline CDR1 and CDR2: SGHRS and YFSETQ. The CDR3 runs to 14 residues. DNA of the CDR3: TGTGCCAGCAGCCTTGGGACAGGGTTAGAGACCCAGTACTTC. Translated: CASSLGTGLETQYF.

The sample holds a few counts of this clonotype. The chain employs TRBV20-1 and TRBJ2-2, with TRBD1 identical over 12 bases. The CDR3 totals 17 residues. The V segment lost 1 base and the J segment 7 bases; nucleotides outside the gene matches: 10. The germline V gene encodes CDR1 DFQATT and CDR2 SNEGSKA (reference sequence). CDR3 sequence (DNA): TGCAGTGCTAGAGCTATCCTGGGACAGGGGGCTATCGGGGAGCTGTTTTTT. Its protein is CSARAILGQGAIGELFF.

This clonotype appeared a few times. The chain employs TRBV5-1 and TRBJ2-3, with D uncertain. Trimming left V 2 bases short and J 2 bases short, with 12 bases between. Germline V gene lookup returns CDR1 SGHRS and CDR2 YFSETQ. This CDR3 has 15 amino acids. The CDR3 DNA reads as TGCGCCAGCAGCTTAAATCGAAAACTCACAGATACGCAGTATTTT. This encodes CASSLNRKLTDTQYF.

This clonotype turned up a few times. The CDR3 reads CASSFPSAKEVAGDYNEQFF. The CDR3 nucleotides are TGTGCCAGCAGCTTCCCGTCAGCCAAGGAGGTAGCGGGAGACTACAATGAGCAGTTCTTC. This chain links TRBV3-1 with TRBJ2-1; 9 bases agree with TRBD2. V was clipped by 5 bases and J by 3 bases; unmatched bases: 20. CDR3 length equals 20 residues. Germline-derived CDR1 and CDR2 are LGHDT and YNNKEL (reference sequence).

The sample holds a few counts of this clonotype. The chain recombines TRBV15 with TRBJ1-2; D possibly corresponds to TRBD1 (6 bases). V was pared by 0 bases and J by 8 bases, with 19 bases between. CDR1 is LNHNV and CDR2 is YYDKDF in the germline V gene (reference sequence). This CDR3 has 16 residues. CDR3 coding DNA: TGTGCCACCAGCAGAGATCGCCACTTAAGGACAGAAGGCTACACCTTC. Its translation is CATSRDRHLRTEGYTF.

J is TRBJ2-5 and V is TRBV11-2; TRBD2 is a possible D gene (5 bases). Germline V CDR1 and CDR2: SGHAT, FQNNGV. With 5 bases removed from V and 0 bases from J, the gap between germline ends came to 22 bases. This CDR3 is built from 18 residues. CDR3 loop: CASSQDVSGGPYQETQYF. The CDR3 bases are TGTGCCAGCAGCCAAGACGTATCTGGCGGGCCTTACCAAGAGACCCAGTACTTC.

This clonotype has a handful of counts. The V and J genes are TRBV18 and TRBJ2-7; TRBD1 or TRBD2 may be the D gene (6 bases each). This CDR3 is 11 amino acids long. Between the trimmed V and J ends, which lost 6 bases and 9 bases, there was a span of 12 bases. Germline CDR1 is KGHSH and CDR2 is LQKENI. For the CDR3, the DNA is TGTGCCAGCTCTACCGGGGGCGGGCAGTACTTC. It is translated as CASSTGGGQYF.

This clonotype turned up a few times. This chain joins TRBV20-1 and TRBJ2-2; D might be TRBD1 (7 bases). The CDR3 length is 15 residues. V was shortened by 5 bases and J by 2 bases, with 15 bases between the two germline ends. Germline CDR1 DFQATT, CDR2 SNEGSKA (reference sequence). The CDR3 DNA reads TGCAGTGCTCCCCCGGGGGACAGAAACACCGGGGAGCTGTTTTTT. Its translation is CSAPPGDRNTGELFF.

CDR3 sequence (DNA): TGTGCCAGTAGTATAGAAACTGGACTAGCGAGAGTCCTGTTCTTC. Protein: CASSIETGLARVLFF. The chain carries TRBV19 and TRBJ2-1; 9 bases agree with TRBD2. Trimming at V came to 0 bases and at J to 15 bases, leaving 12 bases not matched to a gene. The germline CDR1 and CDR2 sequences are LNHDA and SQIVND (reference sequence). The CDR3 sequence is 15 residues long.

This clonotype has only a few counts. This chain uses TRBV6-5 with TRBJ2-1, with D tentatively TRBD2 (6 bases). Trimming stripped 4 bases from V and 2 bases from J, with 21 bases between. The V gene's germline CDR1 is MNHEY and CDR2 SVGAGI. The CDR3 spans 18 residues. For the CDR3, the DNA is TGTGCCAGCAGTTCCCTCGCCCAGACTAGAAATACCTACAATGAGCAGTTCTTC. Its protein product is CASSSLAQTRNTYNEQFF.

The chain uses TRBV20-1 and TRBJ2-1, with no clear D. The V gene lost 1 base and the J gene lost 6 bases, with 7 bases spanning the gap. The CDR3 loop spans 12 amino acids. Per germline, CDR1 DFQATT and CDR2 SNEGSKA (reference sequence). DNA of the CDR3: TGCAGTGCTAGAGCCAGTACCAATGAGCAGTTCTTC. Amino acid sequence: CSARASTNEQFF.

The chain carries TRBV20-1 and TRBJ2-7; no firm D call. Germline V gene data show CDR1 as DFQATT and CDR2 as SNEGSKA (reference sequence). This CDR3 contains 10 residues. Between the trimmed V and J ends, which lost 3 bases and 6 bases, there was a span of 6 bases. The CDR3 sequence: CSARDIEQYF. CDR3 DNA: TGCAGTGCTAGGGATATCGAGCAGTACTTC.

The chain links TRBV12-3 or TRBV12-4 to TRBJ1-4, with TRBD1 matching over 8 bases. V lost 4 bases, J lost 7 bases, and 5 bases stayed unmatched. CDR3 size: 14 residues. Written as DNA, the CDR3 is TGTGCCAGCAGTTCCAGGGGGCTCGGTGAAAAACTGTTTTTT. Translating it yields CASSSRGLGEKLFF.

This clonotype was counted at least ten times. The chain joins TRBV7-2 to TRBJ2-7, with 10 bases matching TRBD1. The J segment lost 6 bases and the V segment lost 4 bases, leaving 6 bases of the junction unmatched. The CDR3 totals 14 residues. Germline CDR1 reads SGHTA; CDR2 reads FQGNSA. CDR3 protein: CASSSTGQGFEQYF. CDR3 nucleotides: TGTGCCAGCAGCTCGACGGGACAGGGGTTCGAGCAGTACTTC.

The genes are TRBV7-2 and TRBJ2-3; either TRBD1 or TRBD2 may fit D (6 bases each). Germline V lookup: CDR1 SGHTA, CDR2 FQGNSA. The CDR3 is made up of 13 amino acids. V was cut by 5 bases and J by 5 bases, with 11 bases left in between. The CDR3 reads CASSVKGGDTQYF. The CDR3, as DNA: TGTGCCAGCAGCGTAAAGGGGGGAGATACGCAGTATTTT.

This clonotype was counted only a few times. The V and J genes are TRBV5-1 and TRBJ2-1, with 14 nucleotides matching TRBD2. V shed 3 bases and J 10 bases; nucleotides not matched to a gene: 9. Looked up from germline, CDR1 is SGHRS and CDR2 is YFSETQ. The CDR3 spans 16 residues. Written as DNA, the CDR3 is TGCGCCAGCAGCTCAAATGGACTAGCGGGAGGCAGGGAGCAGTTCTTC. Amino acids: CASSSNGLAGGREQFF.

The table lists this clonotype with a few counts. The chain joins TRBV11-2 to TRBJ1-4; 12 nucleotides align to TRBD1. Germline CDR1 and CDR2: SGHAT and FQNNGV. The CDR3 has 18 residues. The V and J ends lost 4 bases and 8 bases, in that order; junction bases with no gene match: 14. The CDR3 nucleotides read TGTGCCAGCAGCTCACCCTCCGGGACAGGGGGCGCGTGGGAAAAACTGTTTTTT. This encodes CASSSPSGTGGAWEKLFF.

In this sample, this clonotype turned up a few times. CDR3 region: CASSIRTGPYEQYF. CDR3 bases: TGTGCCAGCAGCATTCGGACAGGGCCCTACGAGCAGTACTTC. This chain links TRBV3-1 with TRBJ2-7, with TRBD1 matching over 8 bases. This CDR3 has 14 residues. V gave up 5 bases and J gave up 2 bases; unmatched junction bases: 5. The germline V gene has CDR1 LGHDT and CDR2 YNNKEL (reference sequence).

This clonotype was seen at least ten times. The rearrangement joins TRBV18 to TRBJ2-7, with TRBD2 as a possible D gene (5 bases). The V gene lost 1 base and the J gene lost 5 bases, with 18 bases spanning the gap. Germline loops: CDR1 KGHSH, CDR2 LQKENI. The CDR3 totals 16 residues. The CDR3 loop reads CASSPRPPGSQHEQYF. In DNA form, the CDR3 reads TGTGCCAGCTCACCACGTCCCCCGGGGTCGCAGCACGAGCAGTACTTC.

This clonotype was counted only a few times. The chain uses TRBV2 and TRBJ2-1; D is undetermined. Trimming removed 3 bases from V and 6 bases from J, with 6 bases in between. The germline V gene encodes CDR1 SNHLY and CDR2 FYNNEI. CDR3 length: 12 amino acids. CDR3 coding DNA: TGTGCCAGCAGTGATCCCCTCAATGAGCAGTTCTTC. Amino acid sequence: CASSDPLNEQFF.